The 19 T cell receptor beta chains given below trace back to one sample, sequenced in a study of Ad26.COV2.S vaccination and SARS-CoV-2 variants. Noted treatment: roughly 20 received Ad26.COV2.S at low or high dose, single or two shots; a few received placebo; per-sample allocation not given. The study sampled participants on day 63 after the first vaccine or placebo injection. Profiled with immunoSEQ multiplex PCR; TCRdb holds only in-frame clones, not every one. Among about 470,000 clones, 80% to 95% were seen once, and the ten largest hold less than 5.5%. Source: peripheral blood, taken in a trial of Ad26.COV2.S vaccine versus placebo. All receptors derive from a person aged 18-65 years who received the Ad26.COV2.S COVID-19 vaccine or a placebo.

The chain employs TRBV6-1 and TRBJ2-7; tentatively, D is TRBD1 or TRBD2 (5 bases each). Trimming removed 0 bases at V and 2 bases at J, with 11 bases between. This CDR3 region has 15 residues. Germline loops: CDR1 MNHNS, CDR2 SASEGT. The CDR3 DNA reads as TGTGCCAGCAGTGAAGCTAGGGACCGACCCTACGAGCAGTACTTC. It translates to CASSEARDRPYEQYF.

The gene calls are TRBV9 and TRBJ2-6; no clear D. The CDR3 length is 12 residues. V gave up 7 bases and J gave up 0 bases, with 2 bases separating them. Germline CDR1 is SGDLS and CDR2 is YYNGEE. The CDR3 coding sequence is TGTGCCAGCGACTCTGGGGCCAACGTCCTGACTTTC. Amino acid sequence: CASDSGANVLTF.

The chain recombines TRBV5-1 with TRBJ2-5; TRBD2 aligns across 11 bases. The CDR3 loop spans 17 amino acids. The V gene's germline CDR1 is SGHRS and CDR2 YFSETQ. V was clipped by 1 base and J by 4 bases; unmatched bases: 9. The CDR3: CASSLQVAGGPGETQYF. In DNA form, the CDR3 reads TGCGCCAGCAGCTTGCAGGTAGCGGGAGGGCCGGGAGAGACCCAGTACTTC.

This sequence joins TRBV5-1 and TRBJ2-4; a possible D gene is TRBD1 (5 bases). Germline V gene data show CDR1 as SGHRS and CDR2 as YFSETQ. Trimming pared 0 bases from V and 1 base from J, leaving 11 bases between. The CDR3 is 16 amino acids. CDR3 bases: TGCGCCAGCAGCTTGGAGGCAGGGAAGGCCAAAAACATTCAGTACTTC. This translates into CASSLEAGKAKNIQYF.

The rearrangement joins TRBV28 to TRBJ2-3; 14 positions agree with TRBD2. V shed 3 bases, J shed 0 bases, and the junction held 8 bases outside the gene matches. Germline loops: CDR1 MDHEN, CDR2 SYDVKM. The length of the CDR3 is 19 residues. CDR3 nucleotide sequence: TGTGCCAGCAGTTTTGGACTAGCGGGAGGACCCTCTAGCACAGATACGCAGTATTTT. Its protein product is CASSFGLAGGPSSTDTQYF.

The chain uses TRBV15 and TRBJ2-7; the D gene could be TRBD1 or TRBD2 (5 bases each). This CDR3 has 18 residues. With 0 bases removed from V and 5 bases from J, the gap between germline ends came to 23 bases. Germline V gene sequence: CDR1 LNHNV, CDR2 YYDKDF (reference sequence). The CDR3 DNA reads TGTGCCACCAGCAGAGATGAAGGCAAAGGGACGGCAAGCGACGAGCAGTACTTC. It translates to CATSRDEGKGTASDEQYF. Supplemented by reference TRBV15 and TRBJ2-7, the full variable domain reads DAMVIQNPRYQVTQFGKPVTLSCSQTLNHNVMYWYQQKSSQAPKLLFHYYDKDFNNEADTPDNFQSRRPNTSFCFLDIRSPGLGDTAMYLCATSRDEGKGTASDEQYFGPGTRLTVT.

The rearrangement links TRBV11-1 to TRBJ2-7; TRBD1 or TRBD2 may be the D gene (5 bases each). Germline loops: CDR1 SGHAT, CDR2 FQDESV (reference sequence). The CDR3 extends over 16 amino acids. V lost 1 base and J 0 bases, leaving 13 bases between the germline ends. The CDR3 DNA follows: TGTGCCAGCAGCTTAGAGTATGGGGGTTTCTCCTACGAGCAGTACTTC. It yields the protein CASSLEYGGFSYEQYF.

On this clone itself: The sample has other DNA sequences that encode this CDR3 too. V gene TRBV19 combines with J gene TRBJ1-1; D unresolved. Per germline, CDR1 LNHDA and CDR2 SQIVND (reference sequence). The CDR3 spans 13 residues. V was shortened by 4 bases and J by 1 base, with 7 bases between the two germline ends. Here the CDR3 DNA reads TGTGCCAGTAGTACTCAGAGGAACACTGAAGCTTTCTTT. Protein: CASSTQRNTEAFF.

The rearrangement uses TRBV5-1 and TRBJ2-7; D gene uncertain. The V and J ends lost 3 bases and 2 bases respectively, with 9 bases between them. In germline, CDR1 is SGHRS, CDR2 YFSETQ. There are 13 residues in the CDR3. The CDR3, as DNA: TGCGCCAGCAGCTCCCCACGACCCTACGAGCAGTACTTC. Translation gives CASSSPRPYEQYF.

The CDR3 coding sequence is TGTGCCAGCAGTGACCACCGGACAGGGATTAATTCACCCCTCCACTTT. Protein product: CASSDHRTGINSPLHF. This rearrangement joins TRBV25-1 to TRBJ1-6; TRBD1 aligns across 8 bases. Germline CDR1 is MGHDK and CDR2 is SYGVNS. J gave up 6 bases and V 3 bases, and 7 bases lay outside the gene matches. The CDR3 runs 16 residues.

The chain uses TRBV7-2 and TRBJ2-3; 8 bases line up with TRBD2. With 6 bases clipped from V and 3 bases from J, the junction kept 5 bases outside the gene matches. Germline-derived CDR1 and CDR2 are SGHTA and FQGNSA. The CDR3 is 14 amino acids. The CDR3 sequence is CASRTLAVTDTQYF. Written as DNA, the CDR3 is TGTGCCAGCAGGACACTAGCGGTGACAGATACGCAGTATTTT.

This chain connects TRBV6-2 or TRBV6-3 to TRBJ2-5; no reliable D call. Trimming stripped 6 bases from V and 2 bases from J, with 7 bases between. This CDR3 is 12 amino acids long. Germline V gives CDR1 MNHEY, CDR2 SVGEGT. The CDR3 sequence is CASSQTQETQYF. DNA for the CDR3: TGTGCCAGCAGCCAAACTCAAGAGACCCAGTACTTC.

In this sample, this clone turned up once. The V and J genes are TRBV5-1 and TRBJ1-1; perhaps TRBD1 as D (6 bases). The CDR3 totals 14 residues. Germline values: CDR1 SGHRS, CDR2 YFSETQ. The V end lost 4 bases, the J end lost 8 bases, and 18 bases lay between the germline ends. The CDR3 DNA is TGCGCCAGCAGCACTGGACAGACCCCTTGGGAAGCTTTCTTT. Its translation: CASSTGQTPWEAFF.

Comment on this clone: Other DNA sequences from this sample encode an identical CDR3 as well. The CDR3 reads CASSLNYEQYF. The CDR3 DNA sequence: TGTGCCAGCAGTCTAAACTACGAGCAGTACTTC. V is TRBV7-9 and J is TRBJ2-7; D is ambiguous. The CDR3 is made up of 11 amino acids. V lost 6 bases to trimming and J lost 3 bases, with 6 bases between them. Germline V CDR1 and CDR2: SEHNR, FQNEAQ (reference sequence).

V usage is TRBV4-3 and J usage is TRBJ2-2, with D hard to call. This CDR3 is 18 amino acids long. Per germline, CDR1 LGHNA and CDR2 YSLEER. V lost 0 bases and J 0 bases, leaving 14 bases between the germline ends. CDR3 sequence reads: CASSQEASSQANTGELFF. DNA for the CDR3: TGCGCCAGCAGCCAAGAGGCAAGCTCGCAGGCGAACACCGGGGAGCTGTTTTTT.

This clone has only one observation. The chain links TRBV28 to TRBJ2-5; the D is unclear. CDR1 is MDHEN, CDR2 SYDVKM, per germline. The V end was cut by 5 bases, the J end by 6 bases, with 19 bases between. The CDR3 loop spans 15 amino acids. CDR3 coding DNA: TGTGCCAGCAGTCCTTGGACCATCCCGCTGAAGACCCAGTACTTC. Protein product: CASSPWTIPLKTQYF.

In DNA form, the CDR3 reads TGTGCCAGCAGCCGGCTCGGGGGGAACACTGAAGCTTTCTTT. As protein: CASSRLGGNTEAFF. The J gene is TRBJ1-1, the V gene TRBV27; D possibly corresponds to TRBD1 (5 bases). V lost 6 bases and J lost 1, with 12 bases in between. The CDR3 contains 14 residues. CDR1 and CDR2 (germline): MNHEY, SMNVEV (reference sequence).

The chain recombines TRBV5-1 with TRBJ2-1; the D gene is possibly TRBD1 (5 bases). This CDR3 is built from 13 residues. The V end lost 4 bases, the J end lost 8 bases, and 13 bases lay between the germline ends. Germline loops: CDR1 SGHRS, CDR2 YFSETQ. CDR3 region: CASSRQGWDEQFF. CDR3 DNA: TGCGCCAGCAGCCGCCAGGGTTGGGATGAGCAGTTCTTC.

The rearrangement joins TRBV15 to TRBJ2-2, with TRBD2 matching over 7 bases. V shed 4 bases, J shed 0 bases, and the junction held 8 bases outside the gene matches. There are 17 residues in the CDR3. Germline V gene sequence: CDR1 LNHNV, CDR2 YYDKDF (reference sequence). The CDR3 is CATSIGRAGANTGELFF. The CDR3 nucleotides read TGTGCCACCAGCATCGGGCGTGCGGGAGCGAACACCGGGGAGCTGTTTTTT.